The 18 T cell receptor beta chains below all came from one sample that was sequenced in a study of post-analysis software for immune sequencing data. General observations from the study: With TRBV5-6, TRBV5-1 and TRBV20-1 included, about five TRBV segments were more frequent in patients than in controls.

TCR beta cDNA libraries included unique molecular identifiers. Each CDR3 protein gets one entry after TCRdb re-called the PCR reads with MiXCR. In the table there are some 690,000 distinct CDR3 sequences, 55% to 60% of which are singletons. These TCRs are of unknown antigen specificity. Sequenced: blood. The receptors shown here come from a girl aged 2 to 9 with multiple sclerosis.

This clonotype was counted once. The chain couples TRBV7-2 to TRBJ2-1, with 9 bases aligning to TRBD2. V lost 1 base to trimming and J lost 8 bases; unmatched junction nucleotides: 6. Per germline, CDR1 SGHTA and CDR2 FQGNSA. CDR3 length: 15 residues. CDR3 bases: TGTGCCAGCAGCTTAGAACTAGCGGGCCTTTATGAGCAGTTCTTC. Its translation is CASSLELAGLYEQFF.

The chain uses TRBV20-1 and TRBJ1-1; a possible D gene is TRBD1 (6 bases). Germline V gene data show CDR1 as DFQATT and CDR2 as SNEGSKA (reference sequence). V was clipped by 4 bases and J by 6 bases, with 21 bases between them. The length of the CDR3 is 15 residues. CDR3: CSATVWGRSVSEAFF. CDR3 sequence (DNA): TGCAGTGCTACCGTCTGGGGGCGATCAGTATCTGAAGCTTTCTTT.

The chain employs TRBV24-1 and TRBJ1-2; TRBD1 is a possible D gene (5 bases). Trimming took off 4 bases at V and 8 bases at J, with 13 bases between the two ends. The CDR3 is made up of 13 amino acids. Looked up from germline, CDR1 is KGHDR and CDR2 is SFDVKD. The chain's CDR3 is CATSDGRVGGYTF. In DNA, the CDR3 is TGTGCCACCAGTGACGGCAGGGTCGGGGGCTACACCTTC.

This clonotype was detected only a few times. J is TRBJ2-1 and V is TRBV10-1, with D possibly TRBD1 on 6 matching bases. Trimming took off 5 bases at V and 1 base at J, with 21 bases between the two ends. The CDR3 sequence is 18 residues long. Germline V lookup: CDR1 WNHNN, CDR2 SYGVQD (reference sequence). CDR3 protein: CASSRHPGDKGSYNEQFF. In DNA form, the CDR3 reads TGCGCCAGCAGTCGGCACCCAGGGGATAAAGGATCCTACAATGAGCAGTTCTTC.

This rearrangement joins TRBV20-1 to TRBJ2-7; D uncertain. The J call may be faulty, since TRBJ2-5 better matches the DNA end. The CDR3 spans 12 residues. The germline V gene encodes CDR1 DFQATT and CDR2 SNEGSKA (reference sequence). CDR3 residues: CSAPTDLGTQYF. The CDR3 bases are TGCAGTGCTCCGACTGACCTAGGGACCCAGTACTTC.

CDR3 region: CASSLEDSYEQYF. The CDR3 DNA sequence: TGTGCCAGCAGCTTAGAGGATTCCTACGAGCAGTACTTC. The rearrangement joins TRBV13 to TRBJ2-7; D unresolved. The germline V gene has CDR1 PRHDT and CDR2 FYEKMQ (reference sequence). Between the trimmed V and J ends, which lost 1 base and 1 base, there was a span of 5 bases. This CDR3 spans 13 amino acids.

This chain's CDR3 is CASSGAGTGGIEQYF. In DNA, the CDR3 is TGTGCCAGCAGCGGAGCCGGGACAGGGGGCATCGAGCAGTACTTC. The V gene is TRBV7-9, the J gene TRBJ2-5, with 12 nucleotides matching TRBD1. TRBJ2-7 matches the DNA end more closely, so the J call is doubtful. This CDR3 is built from 15 residues. CDR1 and CDR2 (germline): SEHNR, FQNEAQ (reference sequence).

This chain links TRBV5-1 with TRBJ2-3, with D unresolved. This CDR3 contains 14 residues. The V gene lost 4 bases and the J gene lost 4 bases, with 13 bases spanning the gap. CDR1 and CDR2 (germline): SGHRS, YFSETQ. In DNA form, the CDR3 reads TGCGCCAGCAGCCTTTATACCGCGGCAGATACGCAGTATTTT. This codes for CASSLYTAADTQYF.

This clonotype was detected a few times. V gene TRBV7-9 combines with J gene TRBJ2-3, with D tentatively TRBD1 or TRBD2 (5 bases each). Germline V CDR1 and CDR2: SEHNR, FQNEAQ (reference sequence). This CDR3 comprises 18 residues. V was trimmed by 5 bases and J by 0 bases, leaving 21 bases between them. The CDR3 region is CASSRGARTVTSTDTQYF. CDR3 sequence (DNA): TGTGCCAGCAGCCGAGGGGCAAGGACCGTTACTAGCACAGATACGCAGTATTTT.

This clonotype occurred a few times. The chain recombines TRBV7-9 with TRBJ1-4, with TRBD1 as a possible D gene (5 bases). The CDR3 consists of 11 residues. Germline V gives CDR1 SEHNR, CDR2 FQNEAQ (reference sequence). V lost 4 bases to trimming and J lost 12 bases, with 9 bases between them. The CDR3 protein is CASSSGRELFF. CDR3 bases: TGTGCCAGCAGCTCAGGGAGGGAACTGTTTTTT.

This clonotype was seen a single time. The CDR3 loop reads CASNEDGWTEAFF. CDR3 in DNA: TGTGCCAGCAACGAAGACGGGTGGACTGAAGCTTTCTTT. The rearrangement joins TRBV6-2 or TRBV6-3 to TRBJ1-1; D remains unclear. CDR3 length: 13 residues. The germline CDR1 and CDR2 sequences are MNHEY and SVGEGT. V lost 7 bases and J lost 5, with 14 bases in between.

The table lists this clonotype with a few counts. This rearrangement joins TRBV5-5 to TRBJ2-7, with D hard to call. From germline, CDR1 is SGHKS and CDR2 YYEKEE (reference sequence). V was clipped by 4 bases and J by 2 bases, with 16 bases between them. CDR3 size: 15 residues. The CDR3 coding sequence is TGTGCCAGCAGCCCCAGTGTAGCCGGACCCTACGAGCAGTACTTC. Its translation is CASSPSVAGPYEQYF.

This chain links TRBV20-1 with TRBJ2-1; 10 positions agree with TRBD2. Germline loops: CDR1 DFQATT, CDR2 SNEGSKA (reference sequence). The V gene end was trimmed by 0 bases and the J gene end by 5 bases; junction bases not matched to a gene: 10. This CDR3 is 17 amino acids long. CDR3 DNA: TGCAGTGCTAGAGATCGTAAGCGGGGGGGCCGGGACAATGAGCAGTTCTTC. This gives the protein CSARDRKRGGRDNEQFF.

This clonotype has only one observation. The chain combines TRBV4-2 with TRBJ2-1; 9 nucleotides align to TRBD2. Germline assignment: CDR1 LGHNA and CDR2 YNFKEQ. The CDR3 consists of 16 residues. V shed 1 base and J 1 base; nucleotides not matched to a gene: 2. CDR3: CASSQGAGGSYNEQFF. For the CDR3, the DNA is TGTGCCAGCAGCCAAGGAGCGGGAGGATCCTACAATGAGCAGTTCTTC.

The V and J genes are TRBV5-5 and TRBJ2-1; a possible D gene is TRBD2 (5 bases). The CDR3 extends over 14 amino acids. In germline, CDR1 is SGHKS, CDR2 YYEKEE (reference sequence). V lost 0 bases to trimming and J lost 5 bases, with 9 bases between them. In DNA, the CDR3 is TGTGCCAGCAGCTTGGTACCCGGGGACAATGAGCAGTTCTTC. Its translation: CASSLVPGDNEQFF.

The genes are TRBV9 and TRBJ2-1; 15 bases are shared with TRBD2. Trimming removed 4 bases from V and 8 bases from J; junction bases left unmatched: 16. Germline-derived CDR1 and CDR2 are SGDLS and YYNGEE. The CDR3 spans 19 residues. The CDR3 DNA reads as TGTGCCAGCAGCTCCGGACTAGCGGGAGGGCCCCCGTTAGGCGATGAGCAGTTCTTC. Protein: CASSSGLAGGPPLGDEQFF.

This clonotype occurred a few times. This chain links TRBV20-1 with TRBJ2-1; 7 bases match TRBD2. V was clipped by 3 bases and J by 12 bases; unmatched bases: 2. The CDR3 covers 10 residues. Germline-derived CDR1 and CDR2 are DFQATT and SNEGSKA (reference sequence). Here the CDR3 DNA reads TGCAGTGCTAGCATAGCGGGGCAGTTCTTC. Translating it yields CSASIAGQFF.

This sequence joins TRBV10-3 and TRBJ2-5, with D possibly matching TRBD2 (6 bases). Trimming pared 4 bases from V and 2 bases from J, leaving 14 bases between. CDR1 is ENHRY, CDR2 SYGVKD, per germline. CDR3 length: 15 amino acids. The CDR3 sequence is CAISAFARGQETQYF. The CDR3 region has the DNA TGTGCCATCAGTGCCTTTGCGCGGGGTCAAGAGACCCAGTACTTC.